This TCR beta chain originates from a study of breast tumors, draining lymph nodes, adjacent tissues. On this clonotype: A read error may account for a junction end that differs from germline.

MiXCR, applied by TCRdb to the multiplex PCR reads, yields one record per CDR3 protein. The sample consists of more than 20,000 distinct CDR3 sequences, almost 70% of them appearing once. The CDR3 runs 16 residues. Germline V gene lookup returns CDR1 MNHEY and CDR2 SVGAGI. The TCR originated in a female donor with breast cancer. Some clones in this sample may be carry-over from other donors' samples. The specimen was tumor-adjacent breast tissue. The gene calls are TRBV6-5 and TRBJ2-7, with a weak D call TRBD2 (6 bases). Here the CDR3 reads CTSSYKFGGDGYEQYF. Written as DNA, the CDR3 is TGTACCAGCAGTTACAAGTTCGGCGGGGACGGCTACGAGCAGTACTTC.